This T cell receptor (beta chain) is drawn from a study of T cells in localized non-small cell lung cancer. Note on this clone: The antigen remains undetermined.

The germline gives CDR1 MNHEY, CDR2 SMNVEV (reference sequence). The ends lost 5 bases at V and 8 bases at J; junction bases unmatched: 11. This CDR3 spans 15 amino acids. Libraries were prepared by immunoSEQ multiplex PCR; TCRdb keeps only in-frame clonotypes and omits some of them. The table includes tens of thousands of clones, approximately 78% detected once. Findings of the study overall: The appearance of a median approximately 61 of the top 100 tumor clones was seen in adjacent lung. Patients showing higher blood T cell density tended to see longer overall survival.

This clonotype was sampled from a woman aged 40-70 years with stage I lung adenocarcinoma. The source material was peripheral blood, sampled before any cancer treatment. The V call is TRBV27, the J call TRBJ1-2; 10 bases agree with TRBD1. The CDR3 protein is CASSLTGTGAYGYTF. The CDR3, as DNA: TGTGCCAGCAGTCTTACCGGGACAGGGGCATACGGCTACACCTTC.